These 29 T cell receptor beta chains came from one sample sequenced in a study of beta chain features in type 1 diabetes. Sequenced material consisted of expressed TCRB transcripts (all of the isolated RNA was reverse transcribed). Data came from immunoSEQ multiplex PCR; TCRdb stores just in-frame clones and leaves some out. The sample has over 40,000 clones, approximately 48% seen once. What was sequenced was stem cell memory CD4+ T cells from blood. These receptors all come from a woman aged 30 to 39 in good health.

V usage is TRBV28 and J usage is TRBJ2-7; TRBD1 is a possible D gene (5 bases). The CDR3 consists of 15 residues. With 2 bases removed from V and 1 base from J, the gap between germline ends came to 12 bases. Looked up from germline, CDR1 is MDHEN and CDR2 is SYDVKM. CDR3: CASSLIPTASYEQYF. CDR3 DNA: TGTGCCAGCAGTTTAATCCCGACAGCGTCCTACGAGCAGTACTTC.

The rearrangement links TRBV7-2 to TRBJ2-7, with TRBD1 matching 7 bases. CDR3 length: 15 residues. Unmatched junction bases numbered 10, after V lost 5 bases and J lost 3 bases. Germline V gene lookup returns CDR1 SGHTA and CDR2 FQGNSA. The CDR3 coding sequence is TGTGCCAGCAGCGCCTACAGGGGCTTAGGCTACGAGCAGTACTTC. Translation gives CASSAYRGLGYEQYF. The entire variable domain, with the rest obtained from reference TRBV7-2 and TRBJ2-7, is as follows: GAGVSQSPSNKVTEKGKDVELRCDPISGHTALYWYRQSLGQGLEFLIYFQGNSAPDKSGLPSDRFSAERTGGSVSTLTIQRTQQEDSAVYLCASSAYRGLGYEQYFGPGTRLTVT.

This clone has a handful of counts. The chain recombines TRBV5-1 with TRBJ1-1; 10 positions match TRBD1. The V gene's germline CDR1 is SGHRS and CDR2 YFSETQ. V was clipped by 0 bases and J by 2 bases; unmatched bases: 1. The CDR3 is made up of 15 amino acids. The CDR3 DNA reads TGCGCCAGCAGCTTGGGACAGGGGGCCAACACTGAAGCTTTCTTT. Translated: CASSLGQGANTEAFF.

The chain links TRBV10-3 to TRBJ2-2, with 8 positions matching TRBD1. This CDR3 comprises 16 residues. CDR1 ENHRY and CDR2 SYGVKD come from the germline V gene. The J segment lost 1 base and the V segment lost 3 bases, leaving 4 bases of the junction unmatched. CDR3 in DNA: TGTGCCATCAGTGAAACCGGGACAGGGAACACCGGGGAGCTGTTTTTT. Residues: CAISETGTGNTGELFF.

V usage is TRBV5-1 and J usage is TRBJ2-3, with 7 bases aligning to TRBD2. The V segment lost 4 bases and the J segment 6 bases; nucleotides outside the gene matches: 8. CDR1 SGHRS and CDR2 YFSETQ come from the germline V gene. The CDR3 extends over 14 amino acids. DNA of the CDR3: TGCGCCAGCAGCCCGGGGGGAAGCGTTGATACGCAGTATTTT. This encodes CASSPGGSVDTQYF.

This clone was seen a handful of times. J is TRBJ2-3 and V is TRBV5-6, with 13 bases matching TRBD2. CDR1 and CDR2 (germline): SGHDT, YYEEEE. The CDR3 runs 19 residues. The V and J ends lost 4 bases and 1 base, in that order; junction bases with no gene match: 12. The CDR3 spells CASSRLGTSGIAGTDTQYF. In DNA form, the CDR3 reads TGTGCCAGCAGCCGCCTCGGGACTAGCGGGATTGCGGGCACAGATACGCAGTATTTT.

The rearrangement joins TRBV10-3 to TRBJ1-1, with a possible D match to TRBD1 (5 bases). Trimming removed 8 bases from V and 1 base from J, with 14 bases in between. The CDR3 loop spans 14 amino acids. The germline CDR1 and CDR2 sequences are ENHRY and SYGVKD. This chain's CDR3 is CAIWTGQGNTEAFF. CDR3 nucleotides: TGTGCCATCTGGACGGGCCAGGGGAACACTGAAGCTTTCTTT.

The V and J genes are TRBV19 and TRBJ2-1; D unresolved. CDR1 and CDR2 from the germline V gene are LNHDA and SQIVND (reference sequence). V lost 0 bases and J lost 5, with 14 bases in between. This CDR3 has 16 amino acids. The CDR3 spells CASSIEGGPANNEQFF. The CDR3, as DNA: TGTGCCAGTAGTATAGAAGGCGGTCCGGCCAACAATGAGCAGTTCTTC.

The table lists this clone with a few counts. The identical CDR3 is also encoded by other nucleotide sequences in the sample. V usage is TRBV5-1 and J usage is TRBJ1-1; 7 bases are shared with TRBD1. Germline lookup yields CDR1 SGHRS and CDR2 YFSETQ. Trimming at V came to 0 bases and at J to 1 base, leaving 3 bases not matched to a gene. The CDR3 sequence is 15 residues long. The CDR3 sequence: CASSLAEGANTEAFF. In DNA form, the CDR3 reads TGCGCCAGCAGCTTGGCCGAGGGGGCGAACACTGAAGCTTTCTTT.

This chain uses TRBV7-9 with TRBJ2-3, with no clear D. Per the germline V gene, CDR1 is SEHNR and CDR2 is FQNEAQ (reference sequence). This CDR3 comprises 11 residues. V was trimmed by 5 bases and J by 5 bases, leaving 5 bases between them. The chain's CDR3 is CASSKRDTQYF. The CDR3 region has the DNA TGTGCCAGCAGCAAGCGAGATACGCAGTATTTT.

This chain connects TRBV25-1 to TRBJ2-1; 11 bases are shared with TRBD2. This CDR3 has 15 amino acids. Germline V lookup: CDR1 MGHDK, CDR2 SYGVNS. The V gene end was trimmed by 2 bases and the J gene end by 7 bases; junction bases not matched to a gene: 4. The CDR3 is CASSETSGSLNEQFF. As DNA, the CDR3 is TGTGCCAGCAGTGAAACTAGCGGGAGTTTGAATGAGCAGTTCTTC. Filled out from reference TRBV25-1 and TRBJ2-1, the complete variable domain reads EADIYQTPRYLVIGTGKKITLECSQTMGHDKMYWYQQDPGMELHLIHYSYGVNSTEKGDLSSESTVSRIRTEHFPLTLESARPSHTSQYLCASSETSGSLNEQFFGPGTRLTVL.

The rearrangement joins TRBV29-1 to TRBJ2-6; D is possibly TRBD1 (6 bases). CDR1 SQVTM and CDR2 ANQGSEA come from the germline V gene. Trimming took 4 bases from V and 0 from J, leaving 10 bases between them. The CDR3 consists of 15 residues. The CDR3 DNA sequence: TGCAGCGTTGGTCCCAGGGGCTCTGGGGCCAACGTCCTGACTTTC. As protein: CSVGPRGSGANVLTF.

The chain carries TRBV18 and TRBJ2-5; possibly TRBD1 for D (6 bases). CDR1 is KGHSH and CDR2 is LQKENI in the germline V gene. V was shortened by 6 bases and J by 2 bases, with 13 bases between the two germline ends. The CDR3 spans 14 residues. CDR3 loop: CASSPTRGQETQYF. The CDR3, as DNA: TGTGCCAGCTCCCCCACGAGGGGGCAAGAGACCCAGTACTTC.

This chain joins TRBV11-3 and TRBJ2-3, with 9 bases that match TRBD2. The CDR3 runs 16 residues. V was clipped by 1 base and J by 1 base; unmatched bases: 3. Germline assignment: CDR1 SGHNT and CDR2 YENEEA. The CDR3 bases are TGTGCCAGCAGCTTAGGGGTAGCGGGAGGCACAGATACGCAGTATTTT. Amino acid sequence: CASSLGVAGGTDTQYF.

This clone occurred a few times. The CDR3 sequence is CASSGPPGYEQYF. In nucleotides, the CDR3 is TGTGCCAGCAGCGGTCCCCCGGGTTACGAGCAGTACTTC. V and J are TRBV7-2 and TRBJ2-7; D remains ambiguous. V gave up 5 bases and J gave up 4 bases, with 12 bases separating them. Germline V gene lookup returns CDR1 SGHTA and CDR2 FQGNSA. The CDR3 extends over 13 amino acids.

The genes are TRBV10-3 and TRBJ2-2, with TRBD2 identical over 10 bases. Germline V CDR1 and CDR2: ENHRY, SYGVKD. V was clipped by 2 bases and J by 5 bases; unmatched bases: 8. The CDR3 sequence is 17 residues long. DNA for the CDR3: TGTGCCATCAGTGAGCCGAAGGGACTAGCGTCGACCGGGGAGCTGTTTTTT. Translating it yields CAISEPKGLASTGELFF.

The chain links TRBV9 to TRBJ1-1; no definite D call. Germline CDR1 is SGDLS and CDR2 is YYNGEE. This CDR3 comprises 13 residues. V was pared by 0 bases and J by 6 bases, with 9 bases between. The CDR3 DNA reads TGTGCCAGCAGCGTAGTTGGAGCCGCTGAAGCTTTCTTT. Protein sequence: CASSVVGAAEAFF.

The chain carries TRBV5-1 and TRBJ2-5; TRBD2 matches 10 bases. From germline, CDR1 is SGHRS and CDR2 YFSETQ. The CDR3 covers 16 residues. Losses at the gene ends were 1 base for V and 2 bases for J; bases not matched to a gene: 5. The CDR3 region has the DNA TGCGCCAGCAGCTTGACTAGCGGGACTCTACAAGAGACCCAGTACTTC. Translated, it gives CASSLTSGTLQETQYF.

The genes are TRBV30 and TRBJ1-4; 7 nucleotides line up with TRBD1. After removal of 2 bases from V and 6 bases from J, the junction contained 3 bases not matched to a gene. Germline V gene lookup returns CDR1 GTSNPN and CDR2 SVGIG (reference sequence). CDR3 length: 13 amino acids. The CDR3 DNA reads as TGTGCCTGGAGTACAGGGGCTGATGAAAAACTGTTTTTT. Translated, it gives CAWSTGADEKLFF.

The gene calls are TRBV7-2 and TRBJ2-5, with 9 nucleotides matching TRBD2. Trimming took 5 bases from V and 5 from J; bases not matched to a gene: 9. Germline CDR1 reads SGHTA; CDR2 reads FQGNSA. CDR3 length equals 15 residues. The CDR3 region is CASSLGLAGWETQYF. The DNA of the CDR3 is TGTGCCAGCAGCCTCGGCCTAGCGGGATGGGAGACCCAGTACTTC.

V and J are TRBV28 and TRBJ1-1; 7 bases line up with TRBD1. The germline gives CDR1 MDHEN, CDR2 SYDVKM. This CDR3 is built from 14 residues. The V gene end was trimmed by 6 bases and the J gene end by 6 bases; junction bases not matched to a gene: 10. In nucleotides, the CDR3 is TGTGCCAGCAGACCAGGGGGTCCGCGCTCTGAAGCTTTCTTT. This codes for CASRPGGPRSEAFF.

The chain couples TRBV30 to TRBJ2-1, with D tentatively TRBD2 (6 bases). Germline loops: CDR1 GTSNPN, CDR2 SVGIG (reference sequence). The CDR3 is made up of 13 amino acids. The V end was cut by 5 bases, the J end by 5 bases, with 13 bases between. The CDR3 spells CAWSRGLNNEQFF. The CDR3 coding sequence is TGTGCCTGGTCGAGGGGACTTAACAATGAGCAGTTCTTC.

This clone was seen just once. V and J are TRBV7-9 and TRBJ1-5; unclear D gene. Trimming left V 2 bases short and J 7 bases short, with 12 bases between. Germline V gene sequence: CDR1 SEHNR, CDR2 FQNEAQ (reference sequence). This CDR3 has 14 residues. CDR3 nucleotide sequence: TGTGCCAGCAGCTTACGCAGGAACAACCAGCCCCAGCATTTT. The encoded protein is CASSLRRNNQPQHF. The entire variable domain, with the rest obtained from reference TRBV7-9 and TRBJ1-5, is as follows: DTGVSQNPRHKITKRGQNVTFRCDPISEHNRLYWYRQTLGQGPEFLTYFQNEAQLEKSRLLSDRFSAERPKGSFSTLEIQRTEQGDSAMYLCASSLRRNNQPQHFGDGTRLSIL.

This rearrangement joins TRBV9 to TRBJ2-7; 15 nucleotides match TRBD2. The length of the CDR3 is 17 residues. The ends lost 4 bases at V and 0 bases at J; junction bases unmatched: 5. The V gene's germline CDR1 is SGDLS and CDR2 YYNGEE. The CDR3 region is CASSPGLAGGSSYEQYF. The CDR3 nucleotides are TGTGCCAGCAGCCCAGGACTAGCGGGAGGGAGCTCCTACGAGCAGTACTTC.

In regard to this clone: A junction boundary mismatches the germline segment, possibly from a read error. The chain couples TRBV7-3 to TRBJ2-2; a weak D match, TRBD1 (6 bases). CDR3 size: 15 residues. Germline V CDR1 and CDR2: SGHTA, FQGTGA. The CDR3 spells CASSLTPDRTGELFF. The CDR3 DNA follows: TGTGCCAGCAGCCTAACACCCGACAGGACCGGGGAGCTGTTTTTT.

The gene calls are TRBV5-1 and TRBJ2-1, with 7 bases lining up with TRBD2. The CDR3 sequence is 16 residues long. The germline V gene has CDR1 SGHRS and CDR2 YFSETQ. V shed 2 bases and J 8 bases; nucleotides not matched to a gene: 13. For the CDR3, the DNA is TGCGCCAGCAGCTTAGCTTTTGGGGGAGGGCCTCATGAGCAGTTCTTC. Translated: CASSLAFGGGPHEQFF. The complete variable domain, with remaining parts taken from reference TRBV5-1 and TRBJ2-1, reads KAGVTQTPRYLIKTRGQQVTLSCSPISGHRSVSWYQQTPGQGLQFLFEYFSETQRNKGNFPGRFSGRQFSNSRSEMNVSTLELGDSALYLCASSLAFGGGPHEQFFGPGTRLTVL.

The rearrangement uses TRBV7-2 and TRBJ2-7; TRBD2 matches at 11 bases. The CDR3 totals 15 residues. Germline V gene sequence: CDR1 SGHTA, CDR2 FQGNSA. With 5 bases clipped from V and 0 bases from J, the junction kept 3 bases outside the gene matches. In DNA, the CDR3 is TGTGCCAGCAGCCATAGCGGGAGGGGCTCCTACGAGCAGTACTTC. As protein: CASSHSGRGSYEQYF.

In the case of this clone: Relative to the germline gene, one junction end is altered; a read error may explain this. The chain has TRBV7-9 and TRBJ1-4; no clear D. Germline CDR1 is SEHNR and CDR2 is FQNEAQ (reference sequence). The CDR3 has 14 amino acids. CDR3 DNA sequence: TGTGCCAGCAGCCTAGCCCCGGGTAATGAGGAACTGTTTTTT. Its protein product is CASSLAPGNEELFF. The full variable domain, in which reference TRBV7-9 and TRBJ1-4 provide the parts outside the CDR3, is DTGVSQNPRHKITKRGQNVTFRCDPISEHNRLYWYRQTLGQGPEFLTYFQNEAQLEKSRLLSDRFSAERPKGSFSTLEIQRTEQGDSAMYLCASSLAPGNEELFFGSGTQLSVL.

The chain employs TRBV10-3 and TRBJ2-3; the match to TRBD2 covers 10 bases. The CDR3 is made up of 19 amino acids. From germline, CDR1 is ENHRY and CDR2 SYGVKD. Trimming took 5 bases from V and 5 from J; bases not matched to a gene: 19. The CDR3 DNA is TGTGCCATCAGTAAATACGGGACTAGCGATCCCGGGAGTGTAGATACGCAGTATTTT. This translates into CAISKYGTSDPGSVDTQYF.